This TCR beta chain was captured by sequencing in a study of blood T cell repertoires in COVID-19. About the study: Material from acute and convalescent COVID-19 was sourced from the United States, Italy and Spain.

V was shortened by 4 bases and J by 2 bases, with 8 bases between the two germline ends. CDR3 length: 14 residues. Germline V CDR1 and CDR2: SGHVS, FQNEAQ. Assay: immunoSEQ multiplex PCR; the TCRdb copy retains only in-frame clones and omits some. The table has around 220,000 clones, about 84% seen once. The rearrangement links TRBV7-8 to TRBJ2-2; D might be TRBD2 (5 bases). The sample taken for sequencing was peripheral blood. This TCR derives from a woman older than 75 with COVID-19, enrolled during active disease. DNA for the CDR3: TGTGCCAGCAGCTGGGGAGCTAACACCGGGGAGCTGTTTTTT. This codes for CASSWGANTGELFF. Full variable domain (outside the CDR3, taken from reference TRBV7-8 and TRBJ2-2): GAGVSQSPRYKVAKRGQDVALRCDPISGHVSLFWYQQALGQGPEFLTYFQNEAQLDKSGLPSDRFFAERPEGSVSTLKIQRTQQEDSAVYLCASSWGANTGELFFGEGSRLTVL.